Listed here are 5 T cell receptor beta chains from one sample, sequenced in a study of regulatory T cells in long-lasting Graves disease (dated by TCRdb to about 2021). The receptor library was made with multiplex PCR. The instrument was an Illumina HiSeq 4000. TCR beta libraries were built with iRepertoire HTBI primers and Arm-PCR amplification of CDR3 regions. TCRdb redid the processing of the public reads, applying fastp at Q25 and MiXCR, and retained in-frame beta chains. Rows with one shared CDR3 protein collapse into an entry with the most common genes and DNA. The sample table contains about half a million distinct CDR3 sequences; only one count was recorded for 22% of them. Around 13% of the sample belongs to the ten largest clones. Taken with the paper, the label for time point translates to: persistent/refractory GD, antithyroid drugs over 5 years with positive TRAb. For both TCR sequencing and RNA sequencing, RNA was extracted from PBMCs in TRIzol.

This specimen was peripheral blood mononuclear cells (PBMCs), taken when the disease was refractory, from a patient treated with antithyroid drugs. These receptors were obtained from a female donor with Graves disease.

This clonotype showed up just a few times. This chain uses TRBV20-1 with TRBJ2-2, with a weak D call TRBD2 (5 bases). V was clipped by 5 bases and J by 2 bases, with 9 bases between them. Per germline, CDR1 DFQATT and CDR2 SNEGSKA (reference sequence). This CDR3 comprises 13 residues. The CDR3 loop reads CSAERTNTGELFF. The DNA of the CDR3 is TGCAGTGCTGAGAGGACTAACACCGGGGAGCTGTTTTTT.

In this sample, this clonotype turned up many times. The chain couples TRBV6-5 to TRBJ1-1; D remains ambiguous. Trimming removed 0 bases at V and 1 base at J, with 9 bases between. The CDR3 spans 15 residues. Per the germline V gene, CDR1 is MNHEY and CDR2 is SVGAGI. Written as DNA, the CDR3 is TGTGCCAGCAGTTACTCCGGCAGGCGGAACACTGAAGCTTTCTTT. It specifies CASSYSGRRNTEAFF.

In its sample, this clonotype was seen a few times. The gene calls are TRBV6-1 and TRBJ1-1; possibly TRBD1 for D (5 bases). In germline, CDR1 is MNHNS, CDR2 SASEGT. The CDR3 runs 15 residues. V lost 2 bases to trimming and J lost 4 bases, with 14 bases between them. This CDR3 is CASSELSPGGTEAFF. The CDR3 bases are TGTGCCAGCAGTGAACTGAGCCCTGGGGGCACTGAAGCTTTCTTT.

Only a few counts were recorded for this clonotype. The genes are TRBV5-1 and TRBJ1-2, with D possibly being TRBD1 (5 bases). V dropped 0 bases and J dropped 8 bases, with 14 bases sitting between them. The CDR3 contains 14 residues. Per the germline V gene, CDR1 is SGHRS and CDR2 is YFSETQ. The CDR3 region is CASSLASTEGGYTF. CDR3 DNA sequence: TGCGCCAGCAGCTTGGCTTCGACAGAAGGGGGCTACACCTTC.

There are many counts of this clonotype. The gene calls are TRBV20-1 and TRBJ1-2; no clear D gene. The CDR3 totals 16 residues. Trimming stripped 6 bases from V and 1 base from J, with 21 bases between. Germline-derived CDR1 and CDR2 are DFQATT and SNEGSKA (reference sequence). CDR3 coding DNA: TGCAGTGCGGAATGGCGAATCAAGACATTTAACTATGGCTACACCTTC. It codes for CSAEWRIKTFNYGYTF.